This T cell receptor beta chain is from a study of monozygotic twins with inflammatory bowel disease. Study-wide results and limits: Immunosuppressive treatments were not uniform, and this may have added variability to patient repertoires. IBD patients exhibited fewer clonotypes shared with other individuals than healthy twins, particularly with disease activity. Distinct T cell subtypes could not be told apart.

Each CDR3 protein gets one entry in TCRdb, which reprocessed the 5' RACE reads and gives no DNA. The sample table includes approximately 110,000 distinct CDR3 sequences. Looked up from germline, CDR1 is MNHEY and CDR2 is SMNVEV (reference sequence). This CDR3 is 17 amino acids long. Each donor supplied approximately 2.5 ml of blood. For this clonotype: Antigen: not known.

The sequenced sample consisted of blood. The origin of this receptor is a human donor with ulcerative colitis or Crohn's disease, or a healthy co-twin of an affected twin (not recorded which). The chain recombines TRBV27 with TRBJ1-6; the TCRdb D gene call, TRBD1, has no DNA to confirm it. The CDR3 reads CASSLSNRQFYNSPLHF.